This T cell receptor beta chain was found in a study of cytomegalovirus exposure and HLA in healthy donors (dated by TCRdb to about 2017). About the study as a whole: According to an earlier analysis of a few hundred of the donors, some 170 million T cells yielded 120 million or so unique TCR beta sequences and roughly 280 Gb of sequence data. An early release that covered about 600 HLA-typed donors contained about 300 gigabases of sequencing data and around 85 million unique TCR sequences. Among the roughly 400 genotyped donors, around 81% belonged to the genetic ancestry cluster associated with self-reported Caucasian donors. The study aimed to test whether cataloging public T cell receptors could reveal signatures of past pathogen exposure. The T cell repertoires of some 670 subjects were profiled by immunosequencing and related to cytomegalovirus serostatus. Along with the approximately 620-subject first cohort, a separate validation cohort of over a hundred different subjects was used. To predict cytomegalovirus infection status, the study brought together high-throughput TCR immunosequencing, statistical association of individual TCRs with disease status, and machine learning. A later analysis re-examined previously published TCR beta repertoires from several hundred donors and added high-resolution HLA genotyping to investigate patterns of TCR occurrence. Rather than using new phenotypic data, the later analysis identified candidate immune exposures from TCR beta sequences and from how often those sequences occurred across donors. An earlier analysis of some 500 of the donors applied high-throughput TCR beta sequencing to assess whether each TCR beta V gene segment acted as functional or pseudogenic. Donor age, sex, ethnicity and CMV serostatus were compiled together with the repertoire data. In a later genetic analysis, genome-wide SNP genotypes for 398 of the 666 donors were used, and that subset was treated as a discovery cohort. All discovery cohort repertoires had been generated on a single sequencing platform. Class I and class II HLA loci were covered by the typing at four-digit resolution. Typing coverage varied by locus: roughly 620-640 donors for A, B, C, DRB1 and DQB1; 500 to 550 for DQA1; more than 600 for DPA1; approximately 490 for DPB1. Five DR-DQ haplotypes were handled as single units for association and clustering, since linkage in the cohort was strong. Among 300 to 450 genotyped donors of the cohort, an average of about 240,000 unique TCR beta nucleotide sequences were sequenced per donor, roughly 20% of them non-productive.

CDR3 length: 16 amino acids, cysteine to phenylalanine. Solely the CDR3 DNA is kept, with 48 bases framed from the first base. Sequences LNHDA (CDR1) and SQIVND (CDR2) are obtained from the germline V gene (reference sequence). Between the V and J ends, shortened by 2 bases and 1 base respectively, the junction contains 12 bases. The cohort comprised 670 or so healthy bone marrow donors. Cohort members were all nominally healthy when sampled, although unrecorded immune exposures were likely present. The donor was CMV seronegative and belonged to the group of over 350 seronegative cohort members. A peripheral blood sample was provided by each donor, and peripheral blood mononuclear cells were used for TCR beta sequencing. The Qiagen DNeasy Blood Extraction Kit was used to extract genomic DNA from the blood cell samples. Remarks on this clone: Its antigen is not yet known. No base quality information exists; no much larger clone differs at one position.

Results the study describes overall, beyond this receptor: At a false discovery rate of 0.05, a later analysis linked fewer than 20,000 TCR beta sequences to specific HLA alleles. Because HLA typing was unavailable for some donors at each locus, only the typed subset was used in association tests. A cluster of highly shared sequence variants was judged likely to be a technical artifact of the sequencing pipeline. A later genetic analysis associated a missense DCLRE1C variant with V-gene and J-gene trimming of TCR beta chains, and an independent cohort replicated the association. In a later genetic analysis, fewer N-insertions in productive TCRs were reported among donors in an Asian-associated ancestry cluster than the approximately 670-donor mean. According to the authors, the approach could potentially be generalized to other disease states and immunological phenotypes. Assigning TCR associations to individual alleles was difficult when HLA alleles, especially DR and DQ, strongly co-occurred. In a later analysis, the rate of TCR association differed among HLA loci, with DRB1 alleles having the most associated TCRs and HLA-C alleles having the fewest. Because counts were too low, 15 to 20 rarely observed V segments, including chromosome 9 orphons, were excluded from the earlier analysis of 587 of the donors. In an earlier analysis of about 600 of the donors, most TCR beta V segments appeared in productive rearrangements about 90% or about 30% of the time, broadly matching IMGT annotations. In a later analysis, HLA-associated TCR beta chains were found to be more clonally expanded and to have lower generation probabilities than equally common non-associated chains. For the cohort, immune exposure information was limited to CMV serostatus. In both the original and validation cohorts, the classifier was reported to diagnose cytomegalovirus status with high specificity and sensitivity. Presence/absence analyses assumed roughly uniform sequencing depth across donors, an assumption that may not hold. Some IMGT-functional V segments, including TRBV6-2 and TRBV6-3, could not be distinguished by the 87-base-pair reads and were therefore excluded. This cohort had only TCR beta chains sequenced, and the lack of alpha or paired-chain data limited which features could be detected. A few of the identified cytomegalovirus-associated TCR beta chains were confirmed in vitro to be specific for cytomegalovirus antigens. Most TCR sequences were seen in very few donors, while some public TCRs were found in many individuals. Linkage disequilibrium might explain the correlated functional status among segregating V segments, but an unknown experimental factor could not be ruled out. A further reported finding was that TCR beta sequences accurately predicted the HLA-A and HLA-B alleles for most subjects in the first cohort. Several of the top co-occurrence clusters appeared to be linked to parvovirus B19, influenza, CMV and Epstein-Barr virus, according to a later analysis. According to a later analysis, most CMV-associated TCR beta chains appeared to be HLA-restricted, and the HLA associations seemed to be driven largely by CMV exposure. The study gave a list of around 170 TCR beta chains associated with cytomegalovirus.

The library was generated by the immunoSEQ multiplex PCR assay. For the multiplex PCR, a mixture combining 60 forward primers for TCR Vbeta segments and 13 reverse primers for TCR Jbeta segments was used. A multiplex PCR assay on genomic DNA amplified the CDR3 region of rearranged TCR beta genes. The amplified TCR beta libraries were sequenced on the Illumina HiSeq System as 87-base-pair reads. For the original study's pipeline: A later analysis tallied roughly 80 million unique TCR beta chains across the 666 repertoires, and approximately 11 million of those chains were shared by two or more donors. Raw reads were error-corrected and collapsed into unique sequences by a nearest-neighbor algorithm in which closely related sequences were merged to remove PCR and sequencing errors. V, D and J gene segments were assigned by aligning CDR3 sequences to IMGT reference sequences. Each retained sequence needed at least a six-nucleotide match to both a V gene segment and a J gene segment. Rearrangements were classified as productive when the CDR3 lacked stop codons and remained in frame with V and J, and all other rearrangements were classified as non-productive. CDR3 was defined by IMGT convention, running from the second conserved V-encoded cysteine to the conserved J-encoded phenylalanine. The earlier analysis of a few hundred of the donors excluded any sequence lacking an unambiguous match to a single V gene segment. An earlier analysis of 500 to 600 of the donors classified V segments as functional when productive rearrangements were above 56.7% and as segregating when the standard deviation between donors was above 5%. To diagnose cytomegalovirus status from the catalog of TCR beta chain sequences, a statistical classification framework was built. V and J gene assignment, in a later analysis, came from comparing TCR nucleotide sequences with IMGT/GENE-DB human TR gene sequences. A later analysis assigned CDR3 sequences and most-parsimonious VDJ recombination scenarios with the TCRdist pipeline. In a later analysis, every TCR beta chain was defined by the combination of its CDR3 amino acid sequence and its V-gene family, and reads without a unique V-gene family were dropped. As a way to deal with suspected cross-contamination and a sequencing artifact, a later analysis dropped roughly 620 nucleotide sequences that were highly shared and had low generation probability. In a later analysis, a clonal expansion index for each public chain was calculated from normalized within-repertoire ranks of inferred template counts. In a later analysis, generation probabilities were computed using a VDJ recombination model fitted to out-of-frame rearrangements, and the results were checked against IGoR. In a later analysis, TCR-TCR, TCR-HLA and TCR-CMV co-occurrence was scored with hypergeometric tests, and a repertoire-size bias correction was applied to TCR pairs. In a later analysis, false discovery rates were estimated by permuting HLA or CMV assignments 20 times. In a later analysis, co-occurring TCRs were grouped using DBSCAN, with TCRdist sequence similarity added in when clustering inside HLA-allele-positive subsets. For co-occurrence clustering, repertoires with fewer than 30,000 or more than 120,000 public chains were excluded, along with a handful of repertoires with anomalous nucleotide sharing. Here the immuneACCESS table is served through TCRdb, limited to in-frame sequences with V and J called. Missing clones are a known gap in these copies; in checked studies unresolved V genes cover under half, and the rest lacks a known reason. V and J calls and clone size follow that table, whereas D and trimming were derived from the DNA. This sample gives tens of thousands of clones in total; approximately 76% of them show up just once. The ten largest make up 5.4% of the sample.

The sequence links TRBV19 to TRBJ2-4, with a weak D call of TRBD2 (5 bases match). Sequencing was done on a sample of PBMCs. This TCR was recovered from a man between 50 and 59 years old in good health and CMV-seronegative. The encoded CDR3 is CASSILARGAKNIQYF. The sequenced DNA: TGTGCCAGTAGTATATTAGCGAGAGGGGCCAAAAACATTCAGTACTTC.